A selection of T cell receptor beta chains follows, all from one sample in a study of T-cell memory formation after mild COVID-19. TCRdb re-derived calls from the 5' RACE reads in MiXCR, one entry per CDR3 protein. Among roughly 300,000 distinct CDR3 sequences, about 13% were seen once, and the ten largest hold about a fifth. Sequenced material: PBMCs or a T cell subset sorted from them (not recorded which). All receptors derive from a man between 18 and 29 years old who had mild COVID-19 (a few samples of this study predate the infection). Cell type and time point are not known. Both conserved end residues are part of each CDR3. The order of the fields is clone size, J gene, D gene, V gene, CDR3 protein, CDR3 DNA. A D gene is named only where the DNA matches it firmly. Clone size is shown for a subset of rows, as once, few, many or a class of expanded clone.

. | TRBJ2-2 | . | TRBV7-8 | CASSYRRIHTGELFF | TGTGCCAGCAGTTATCGACGGATCCACACCGGGGAGCTGTTTTTT
many | TRBJ1-4 | TRBD1 | TRBV18 | CASSRQGPEKLFF | TGTGCCAGCTCCCGACAGGGTCCGGAAAAACTGTTTTTT
many | TRBJ2-5 | . | TRBV5-1 | CASNDGLETQYF | TGCGCCAGCAATGACGGGTTAGAGACCCAGTACTTC
few | TRBJ1-2 | . | TRBV2 | CASREDGFGYTF | TGTGCCAGCAGGGAGGACGGCTTTGGCTACACCTTC
few | TRBJ2-3 | . | TRBV5-1 | CASSSSFVADTQYF | TGCGCCAGCAGCTCTAGTTTCGTGGCAGATACGCAGTATTTT
once | TRBJ1-2 | . | TRBV20-1 | CSARDQLGLGGYTF | TGCAGTGCTAGAGATCAGCTAGGGTTGGGAGGCTACACCTTC
. | TRBJ2-1 | TRBD1 | TRBV15 | CATSRRPGTGDVEQFF | TGTGCCACCAGCAGAAGGCCCGGGACAGGGGATGTTGAGCAGTTCTTC
few | TRBJ2-1 | . | TRBV14 | CASSQVNGLQFF | TGTGCCAGCAGCCAAGTGAACGGGTTGCAGTTCTTC
many | TRBJ2-6 | . | TRBV5-1 | CASSLEAGGVAGANVLTF | TGCGCCAGCAGCTTGGAGGCCGGAGGAGTTGCTGGGGCCAACGTCCTGACTTTC
. | TRBJ1-2 | TRBD1 | TRBV29-1 | CSVGTGTDFGYTF | TGCAGCGTGGGGACCGGGACAGACTTTGGCTACACCTTC
. | TRBJ2-5 | TRBD2 | TRBV28 | CASSPWIAGSGETQYF | TGTGCCAGCAGCCCCTGGATAGCGGGGAGTGGAGAGACCCAGTACTTC
. | TRBJ1-2 | . | TRBV20-1 | CSAETNSGPSPYYGYTF | TGCAGTGCTGAGACGAATTCCGGGCCCTCACCCTACTATGGCTACACCTTC
. | TRBJ1-1 | . | TRBV7-9 | CASSLMGQPIEAFF | TGTGCCAGCAGCTTAATGGGGCAACCTATTGAAGCTTTCTTT
many | TRBJ2-3 | . | TRBV7-2 | CASGRTEASTDTQYF | TGTGCCAGCGGCCGGACAGAAGCTTCCACAGATACGCAGTATTTT
. | TRBJ2-2 | TRBD2 | TRBV10-1 | CATAGANTGELFF | TGCGCTACAGCGGGGGCGAACACCGGGGAGCTGTTTTTT
many | TRBJ2-5 | TRBD1 | TRBV7-8 | CASSAYRGQETQYF | TGTGCCAGCAGCGCATACAGGGGCCAAGAGACCCAGTACTTC
. | TRBJ2-1 | . | TRBV10-3 | CAISRGAHEQFF | TGTGCCATCAGCCGGGGGGCCCATGAGCAGTTCTTC
. | TRBJ2-7 | . | TRBV27 | CASSLDRYSYEQYF | TGTGCCAGCAGCCTAGACAGGTACTCCTACGAGCAGTACTTC
few | TRBJ2-3 | . | TRBV29-1 | CSVEPRFTDTQYF | TGCAGCGTTGAACCCAGGTTCACAGATACGCAGTATTTT
many | TRBJ2-5 | TRBD2 | TRBV5-6 | CASSPRTSVETQYF | TGTGCCAGCAGTCCCCGGACTAGCGTCGAGACCCAGTACTTC
few | TRBJ2-5 | . | TRBV20-1 | CSAKVQGGETQYF | TGCAGTGCTAAGGTTCAGGGCGGAGAGACCCAGTACTTC